Listed below are T cell receptor beta chains from one sample, sequenced in a study of OX40 agonist ivuxolimab in advanced cancers. Using immunoSEQ multiplex PCR, the repertoire was profiled, and TCRdb retains in-frame clones only, with some absent. The data contain approximately 99,000 clones, 86% of them seen just once; the ten biggest clones take up approximately 5.7%. Material: CD4+ or CD8+ T cells sorted from blood, obtained in a trial of the OX40 agonist ivuxolimab. All receptors derive from an adult with an advanced solid tumor such as melanoma, head and neck, liver or kidney cancer. Each CDR3 is given with its conserved first and last residue. Fields, in order: clone size, V gene, J gene, D gene, CDR3 DNA, CDR3 protein. The D gene is left open where the match is weak. Only part of the rows carry a size: once, few, many, or a class if the clone is expanded.

size: -; V: TRBV29-1; J: TRBJ1-1; D: -; DNA: TGCAGCGCTCGGCGGGGGCAGGGGAACACTGAAGCTTTCTTT; CDR3: CSARRGQGNTEAFF
size: -; V: TRBV6-5; J: TRBJ2-5; D: TRBD2; DNA: TGTGCCAGCAGCACGAAGGGTCTAGCGGGGGTGACCCAGTACTTC; CDR3: CASSTKGLAGVTQYF
size: -; V: TRBV9; J: TRBJ1-3; D: -; DNA: TGTGCCAGCAGCGTAGCGGGGGTTGGAAACACCATATATTTT; CDR3: CASSVAGVGNTIYF
size: -; V: TRBV7-3; J: TRBJ1-1; D: -; DNA: TGTGCCAGCAGCTTTAACGGGGTATCTACTGAAGCTTTCTTT; CDR3: CASSFNGVSTEAFF
size: -; V: TRBV6-6; J: TRBJ2-7; D: -; DNA: TGTGCCAGCAGTTACTCCTTCCACTTC; CDR3: CASSYSFHF
size: -; V: TRBV29-1; J: TRBJ1-2; D: -; DNA: TGCAGCGTTGACAATTCCAGGGACTATGGCTACACCTTC; CDR3: CSVDNSRDYGYTF
size: -; V: TRBV19; J: TRBJ1-1; D: -; DNA: TGTGCCAGTAGTTTTGTCCGAGCTTCGAACACTGAAGCTTTCTTT; CDR3: CASSFVRASNTEAFF
size: many; V: TRBV7-6; J: TRBJ2-7; D: -; DNA: TGTGCCAGCAGCTTAGAAGAGGGTTCCTACGAGCAGTACTTC; CDR3: CASSLEEGSYEQYF
size: -; V: TRBV2; J: TRBJ2-7; D: -; DNA: TGTGCCGGGTGGCGGGGCAACGAGCAGTACTTC; CDR3: CAGWRGNEQYF
size: -; V: TRBV5-4; J: TRBJ1-2; D: TRBD1; DNA: TGTGCCAGCAGCTTAAAGGGGGCCGGTGGCTACACCTTC; CDR3: CASSLKGAGGYTF
size: -; V: TRBV9; J: TRBJ2-1; D: -; DNA: TGTGCCAGCAGCGTAGAGGGGCAGGCTGACAATGAGCAGTTCTTC; CDR3: CASSVEGQADNEQFF
size: -; V: TRBV29-1; J: TRBJ2-2; D: -; DNA: TGCAGCGTTACCGGATCCATCACCGGGGAGCTGTTTTTT; CDR3: CSVTGSITGELFF
size: -; V: TRBV6-5; J: TRBJ2-1; D: -; DNA: TGTGCCACGACCTTTTTAAATGAGCAGTTCTTC; CDR3: CATTFLNEQFF
size: few; V: TRBV15; J: TRBJ1-3; D: -; DNA: TGTGCCACCAGCAGAGATCGGAACACCATATATTTT; CDR3: CATSRDRNTIYF
size: -; V: TRBV4-3; J: TRBJ1-4; D: -; DNA: TGCGCCAGCAGCCAAGAAAGGGGAATTGGAGAAAAACTGTTTTTT; CDR3: CASSQERGIGEKLFF
size: -; V: TRBV19; J: TRBJ1-2; D: TRBD1; DNA: TGTGCCAGTACCCGGGACAGGGGGCTTTATGGCTACACCTTC; CDR3: CASTRDRGLYGYTF
size: -; V: TRBV27; J: TRBJ2-7; D: -; DNA: TGTGCCAGCAGTCCACGTATCGTCTACGAGCAGTACTTC; CDR3: CASSPRIVYEQYF
size: -; V: TRBV30; J: TRBJ2-7; D: -; DNA: TGTGCCTGGAGTGTTTTCGGATGGGCCTACGAGCAGTACTTC; CDR3: CAWSVFGWAYEQYF
size: -; V: TRBV7-9; J: TRBJ2-7; D: -; DNA: TGTGCCAGCAGCTCCTCAAGCTACGAGCAGTACTTC; CDR3: CASSSSSYEQYF
size: -; V: TRBV6-1; J: TRBJ1-2; D: -; DNA: TGTGCCAGCTCGAATGCAAGGTATGGCTACACCTTC; CDR3: CASSNARYGYTF
size: -; V: TRBV5-1; J: TRBJ2-1; D: -; DNA: TGCGCCAGCAGCCTCCCGGGGACTTACAATGAGCAGTTCTTC; CDR3: CASSLPGTYNEQFF
size: -; V: TRBV7-2; J: TRBJ1-1; D: -; DNA: TGTGCCAGCAGCTTAGCAGGGTCGCTCACTGAAGCTTTCTTT; CDR3: CASSLAGSLTEAFF
size: -; V: TRBV19; J: TRBJ2-2; D: -; DNA: TGTGCCAGTAGTCAGGTCAAACTCACCGGGGAGCTGTTTTTT; CDR3: CASSQVKLTGELFF
size: -; V: TRBV6-1; J: TRBJ1-2; D: TRBD1; DNA: TGTGCCAGCAGCCCGGGACAGTCACTAAGTGAAAGCACCTTC; CDR3: CASSPGQSLSESTF
size: -; V: TRBV5-1; J: TRBJ2-4; D: TRBD1; DNA: TGCGCCAGCGGACCGGGACAGGGGGGAAACATTCAGTACTTC; CDR3: CASGPGQGGNIQYF
size: -; V: TRBV7-2; J: TRBJ2-3; D: -; DNA: TGTGCCAGCAGCTTGTGGGGGGCCAGCACAGATACGCAGTATTTT; CDR3: CASSLWGASTDTQYF
size: -; V: TRBV5-1; J: TRBJ2-2; D: -; DNA: TGCGCCAGCAGCTCTCGGGGGGCACAGACCGGGGAGCTGTTTTTT; CDR3: CASSSRGAQTGELFF
size: -; V: TRBV27; J: TRBJ1-5; D: -; DNA: TGTGCCAGCAGTGACGGTAGCAATCAGCCCCAGCATTTT; CDR3: CASSDGSNQPQHF
size: -; V: TRBV30; J: TRBJ2-5; D: -; DNA: TGTGCCTGGAGTGTAGGCCCCGAAGAGTACTTC; CDR3: CAWSVGPEEYF